This T cell receptor beta chain was identified in a study of T cells in Graves' hyperthyroidism and ophthalmopathy (dated 2019 in TCRdb). Regarding the research as a whole: Peripheral blood was collected at initial diagnosis, before any treatment. Thyroid tissue and blood T-cell repertoires from six Graves' hyperthyroidism patients were also compared in the study. Following sampling, methimazole starting at 30 mg daily was given to hyperthyroidism patients, and high-dose intravenous methylprednisolone was given to ophthalmopathy patients. To identify TCR V-J signatures that set the groups apart, the researchers used a discovery cohort of 100 patients, made up of 43 with Graves' ophthalmopathy and 55 to 65 with stable Graves' hyperthyroidism. The paper describes TCR Vbeta CDR3 sequencing of 135 peripheral blood samples, made up of some 40 ophthalmopathy patients, roughly 75 hyperthyroidism patients and 17 progressor patients. An independent validation cohort of 18 to 20 hyperthyroidism patients and 15 or so patients who later progressed to ophthalmopathy tested prospective prediction of ophthalmopathy. For training and testing, the 100 or so patients in the discovery cohort were randomly divided in a 7:3 ratio.

Graves' hyperthyroidism was defined as stable when no progression to ophthalmopathy occurred over 18 months of follow-up. The hyperthyroidism patients were between 18 and 65 years old and newly diagnosed, with a disease duration of less than 2 months. Exclusion was applied to patients with uncontrolled infections, other autoimmune diseases, pregnancy or lactation. Diagnoses were based on clinical symptoms, serum thyroxine and TRAb, thyroid ultrasound and orbital computed tomography. PBMCs were separated from 7.5 to 10 ml of fresh peripheral blood using Ficoll-Paque density gradient centrifugation. Total RNA was extracted with Trizol reagent, and quality was checked on an Agilent 2100 Bioanalyzer. The germline V gene specifies SGHVS as CDR1 and FQNEAQ as CDR2. The CDR3 spans 15 residues, from the cysteine through the phenylalanine. Kept here is only the CDR3 DNA, which spans 45 bases and is read in frame from base 1. A distance of 15 bases separates the germline ends of V and J, which lose 6 bases and 3 bases respectively.

Amplification of TCR beta CDR3 regions was carried out from RNA transcripts. The TCR CDR3 was subjected to a first round of RT-PCR using the HTBI primer set and the Qiagen OneStep RT-PCR kit. A second multiplex PCR round built the libraries, followed by size selection and purification. Paired-end sequencing of the libraries was performed with 100 bp reads on an Illumina HiSeq2000. Per the authors' processing: Raw data were processed with SOAPnuke, discarding reads with adapters, uncalled bases, mean Phred below 15, or no exact constant-primer or identifier match. High-quality paired reads were merged with COPE v1.2.5, and unique nucleotide sequences were defined as clonotypes. Clonotypes were aligned to IMGT TRBV, TRBD and TRBJ reference segments using MiTCR v1.1. Only V-J combinations with frequency above 0.0001, covering approximately 99% of repertoires, were analysed. The TCS score was defined as F50 (clonal expansion) divided by E x V (chaos), with BLOSUM62-based TCRdist calculated between CDR3 peptides within each V-J. Welch's t-statistics and random forest reduced some 510 V-J features to about 13, which were used in a naive Bayes classifier (R e1071). TCRdb passed the public sequencing reads through fastp at Q25 and MiXCR, retaining productive beta sequences. Identical CDR3 protein sequences are pooled into one entry, listed with their most common genes and DNA. The authors' filters were not applied to this entry. The sample profile shows under 400,000 distinct CDR3 sequences; about 21% of them were found once. The ten top clones hold about 50% of the sample.

The study at large found these results: Most expanded thyroid clonotypes (frequency above 0.001) were also found in blood, which suggests that blood repertoires may mirror thyroid immune responses. Sample size was not statistically predetermined, and blinding of investigators to group allocation was not performed. In validation, the model predicted progression to ophthalmopathy a median of roughly 6.1 months before onset, with about 64% sensitivity and about 72% specificity. In cross-validation, a model built on a 13 V-J signature told ophthalmopathy apart from stable hyperthyroidism with over 85% sensitivity and approximately 81% specificity, and in testing the same model reached 80%/75%.

To note about this clonotype: Its antigen target is currently unknown. No per-base quality is available; no much larger clone lies one base away.

The rearrangement joined TRBV7-8 to TRBJ2-1, with TRBD2 tentatively as D gene (6 bases match). The sample comprised blood. The origin of this receptor is a woman aged 45-65 years with Graves' hyperthyroidism. The CDR3 amino acid sequence is: CASRYTSSIYNEQFF. The nucleotide sequence is TGTGCCAGCAGATATACTAGCTCTATCTACAATGAGCAGTTCTTC.